The present T cell receptor beta chain was sequenced within a study of T-cell memory formation after mild COVID-19. Broader study findings: Day 15 to 85 contracting clones showed balanced CD4/CD8; later expanders leaned CD4+.

TCRdb passed the 5' RACE reads through MiXCR, listing each CDR3 protein once. The sample includes approximately 210,000 distinct CDR3 sequences, around 27% of them seen just once. The CDR3 runs to 14 residues. Germline-derived CDR1 and CDR2 are SGHVS and FQNEAQ. V was cut by 4 bases and J by 7 bases, with 16 bases left in between. A word on this clonotype: What it binds is unknown.

The chain combines TRBV7-8 with TRBJ1-2, with a tentative D call TRBD1 (6 bases). This sequence originates from an adult woman who had mild COVID-19 (a few samples of this study predate the infection). Cell type and time point are not known. The sample consisted of PBMCs or a T cell subset sorted from them (not recorded which). CDR3 nucleotide sequence: TGTGCCAGCAGCTCCCTCCGGACAGAGTCTGGCTACACCTTC. It encodes CASSSLRTESGYTF. Combining the CDR3 with reference TRBV7-8 and TRBJ1-2 gives the whole variable domain GAGVSQSPRYKVAKRGQDVALRCDPISGHVSLFWYQQALGQGPEFLTYFQNEAQLDKSGLPSDRFFAERPEGSVSTLKIQRTQQEDSAVYLCASSSLRTESGYTFGSGTRLTVV.